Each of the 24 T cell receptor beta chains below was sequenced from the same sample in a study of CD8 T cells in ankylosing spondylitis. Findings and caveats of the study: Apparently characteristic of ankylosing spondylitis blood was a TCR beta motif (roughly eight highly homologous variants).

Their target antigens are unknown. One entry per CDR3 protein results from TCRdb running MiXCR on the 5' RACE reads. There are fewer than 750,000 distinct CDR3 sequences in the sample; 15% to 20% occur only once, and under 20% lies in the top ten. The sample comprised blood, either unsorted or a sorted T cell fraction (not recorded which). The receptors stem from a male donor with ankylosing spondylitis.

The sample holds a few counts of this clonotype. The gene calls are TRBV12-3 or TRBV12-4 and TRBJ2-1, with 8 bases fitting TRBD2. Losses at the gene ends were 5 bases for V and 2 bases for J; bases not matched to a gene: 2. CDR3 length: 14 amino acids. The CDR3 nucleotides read TGTGCCAGCAGTCACGGGGGGGCCTACAATGAGCAGTTCTTC. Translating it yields CASSHGGAYNEQFF.

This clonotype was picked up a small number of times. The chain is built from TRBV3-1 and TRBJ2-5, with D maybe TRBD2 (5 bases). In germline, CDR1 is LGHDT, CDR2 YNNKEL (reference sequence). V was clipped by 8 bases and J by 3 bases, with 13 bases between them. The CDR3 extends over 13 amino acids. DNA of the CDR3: TGTGCCAGCGGGGAGTGGGGAGAAGAGACCCAGTACTTC. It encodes CASGEWGEETQYF.

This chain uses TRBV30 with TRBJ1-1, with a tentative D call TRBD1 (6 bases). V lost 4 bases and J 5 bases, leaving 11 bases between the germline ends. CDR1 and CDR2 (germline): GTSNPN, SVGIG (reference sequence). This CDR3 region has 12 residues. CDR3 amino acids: CAWKQGGTEAFF. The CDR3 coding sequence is TGTGCCTGGAAACAAGGGGGAACTGAAGCTTTCTTT.

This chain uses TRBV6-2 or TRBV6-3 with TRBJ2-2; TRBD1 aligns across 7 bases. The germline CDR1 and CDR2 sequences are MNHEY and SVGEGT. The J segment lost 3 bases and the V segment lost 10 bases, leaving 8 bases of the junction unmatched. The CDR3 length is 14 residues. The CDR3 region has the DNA TGTGCCATCCAAGACAGGGCCCACACCGGGGAGCTGTTTTTT. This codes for CAIQDRAHTGELFF.

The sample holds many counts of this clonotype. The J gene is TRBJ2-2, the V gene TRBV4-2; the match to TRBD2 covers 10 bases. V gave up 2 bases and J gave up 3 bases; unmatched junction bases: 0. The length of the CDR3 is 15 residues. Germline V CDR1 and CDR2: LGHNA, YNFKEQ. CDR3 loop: CASSQLAGDTGELFF. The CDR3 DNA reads TGTGCCAGCAGCCAACTAGCGGGAGACACCGGGGAGCTGTTTTTT.

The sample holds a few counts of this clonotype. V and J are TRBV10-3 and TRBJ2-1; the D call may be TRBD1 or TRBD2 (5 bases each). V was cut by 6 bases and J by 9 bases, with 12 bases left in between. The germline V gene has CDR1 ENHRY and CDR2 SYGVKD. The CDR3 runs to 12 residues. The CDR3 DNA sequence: TGTGCCATCAGACAGAGGGGTCCTGAGCAGTTCTTC. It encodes CAIRQRGPEQFF.

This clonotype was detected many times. Here the CDR3 reads CASSSSTYNEQFF. As DNA, the CDR3 is TGTGCCAGCAGTTCCTCGACCTACAATGAGCAGTTCTTC. The V and J genes are TRBV7-2 and TRBJ2-1; D not certain. The germline V and J ends were trimmed by 6 bases and 2 bases, with 8 bases remaining between them. Germline V gives CDR1 SGHTA, CDR2 FQGNSA. This CDR3 is built from 13 residues.

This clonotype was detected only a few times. This CDR3 is CASSSGTGASPLHF. For the CDR3, the DNA is TGTGCCAGCAGTTCCGGGACAGGGGCCTCACCCCTCCACTTT. This rearrangement joins TRBV5-6 to TRBJ1-6, with 10 bases identical to TRBD1. The CDR3 sequence is 14 residues long. After removal of 5 bases from V and 10 bases from J, the junction contained 6 bases not matched to a gene. CDR1 and CDR2 from the germline V gene are SGHDT and YYEEEE.

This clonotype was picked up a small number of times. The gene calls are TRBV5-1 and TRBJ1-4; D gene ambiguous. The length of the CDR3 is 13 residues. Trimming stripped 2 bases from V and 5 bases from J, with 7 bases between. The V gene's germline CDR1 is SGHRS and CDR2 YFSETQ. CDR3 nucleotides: TGCGCCAGCAGCTTTACTCGGAATGAAAAACTGTTTTTT. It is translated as CASSFTRNEKLFF.

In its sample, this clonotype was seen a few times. This CDR3 reads CASSQLLRELFF. In DNA, the CDR3 is TGTGCCAGCAGCCAATTACTACGGGAGCTGTTTTTT. The gene calls are TRBV3-1 and TRBJ2-2; D gene ambiguous. The CDR3 runs to 12 residues. Trimming pared 2 bases from V and 9 bases from J, leaving 7 bases between. Germline V lookup: CDR1 LGHDT, CDR2 YNNKEL (reference sequence). The whole variable domain, remainder taken from reference TRBV3-1 and TRBJ2-2, is DTAVSQTPKYLVTQMGNDKSIKCEQNLGHDTMYWYKQDSKKFLKIMFSYNNKELIINETVPNRFSPKSPDKAHLNLHINSLELGDSAVYFCASSQLLRELFFGEGSRLTVL.

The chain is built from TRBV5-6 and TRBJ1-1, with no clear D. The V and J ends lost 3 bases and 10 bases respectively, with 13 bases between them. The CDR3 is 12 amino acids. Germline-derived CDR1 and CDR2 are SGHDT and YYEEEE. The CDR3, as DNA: TGTGCCAGCAGCTCTCTGACACTCATAGCTTTCTTT. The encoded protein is CASSSLTLIAFF.

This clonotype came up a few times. The CDR3 here is CASATSGAFYNEQFF. The CDR3 nucleotides read TGCGCCAGCGCGACTAGCGGGGCATTTTACAATGAGCAGTTCTTC. The chain has TRBV5-1 and TRBJ2-1, with 11 bases that match TRBD2. The CDR3 has 15 amino acids. Germline trimming cut 7 bases from V and 4 bases from J; bases unmatched to any gene: 7. CDR1 and CDR2 from the germline V gene are SGHRS and YFSETQ.

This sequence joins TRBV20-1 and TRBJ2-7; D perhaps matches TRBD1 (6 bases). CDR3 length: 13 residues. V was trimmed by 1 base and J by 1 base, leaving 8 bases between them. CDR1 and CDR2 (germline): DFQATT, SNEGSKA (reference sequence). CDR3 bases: TGCAGTGCTAGAGTGGACAGATCCTACGAGCAGTACTTC. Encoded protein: CSARVDRSYEQYF.

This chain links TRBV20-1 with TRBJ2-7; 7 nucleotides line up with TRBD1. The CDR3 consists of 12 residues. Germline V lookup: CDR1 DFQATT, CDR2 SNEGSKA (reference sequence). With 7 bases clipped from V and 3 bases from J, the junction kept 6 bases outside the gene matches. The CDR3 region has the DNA TGCAGTGGGGGACAGACACTCTACGAGCAGTACTTC. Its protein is CSGGQTLYEQYF.

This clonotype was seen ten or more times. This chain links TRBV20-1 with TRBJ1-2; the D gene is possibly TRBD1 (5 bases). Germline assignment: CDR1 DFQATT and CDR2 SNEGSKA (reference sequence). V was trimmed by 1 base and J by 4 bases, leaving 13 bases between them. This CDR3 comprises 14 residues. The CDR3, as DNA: TGCAGTGCTAGAGCAGGCAGGGCTGCCTATGGCTACACCTTC. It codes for CSARAGRAAYGYTF.

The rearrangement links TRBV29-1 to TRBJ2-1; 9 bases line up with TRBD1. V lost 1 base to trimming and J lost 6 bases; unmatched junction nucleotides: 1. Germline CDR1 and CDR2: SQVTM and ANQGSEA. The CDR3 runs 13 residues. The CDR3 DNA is TGCAGCGTTGAAGGGACAGGGGTCAATGAGCAGTTCTTC. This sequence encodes CSVEGTGVNEQFF.

The CDR3 is CATPDTQYF. DNA of the CDR3: TGTGCCACTCCCGATACGCAGTATTTT. The V gene is TRBV7-9, the J gene TRBJ2-3, with unresolved D. V lost 10 bases and J 6 bases, leaving 5 bases between the germline ends. The CDR3 sequence is 9 residues long. Germline values: CDR1 SEHNR, CDR2 FQNEAQ (reference sequence).

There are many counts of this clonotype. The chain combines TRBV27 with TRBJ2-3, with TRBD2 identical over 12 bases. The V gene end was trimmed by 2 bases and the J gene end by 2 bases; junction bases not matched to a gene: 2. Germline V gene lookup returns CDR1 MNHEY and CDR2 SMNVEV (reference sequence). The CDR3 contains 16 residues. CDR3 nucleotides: TGTGCCAGCAGTTTAACTAGCGGGAGGACCACAGATACGCAGTATTTT. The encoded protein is CASSLTSGRTTDTQYF.

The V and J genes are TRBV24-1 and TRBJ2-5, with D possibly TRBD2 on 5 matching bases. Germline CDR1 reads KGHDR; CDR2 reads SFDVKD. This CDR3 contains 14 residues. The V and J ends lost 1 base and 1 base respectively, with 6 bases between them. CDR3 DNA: TGTGCCACCAGTGATTTAAGCGGCCAAGAGACCCAGTACTTC. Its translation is CATSDLSGQETQYF.

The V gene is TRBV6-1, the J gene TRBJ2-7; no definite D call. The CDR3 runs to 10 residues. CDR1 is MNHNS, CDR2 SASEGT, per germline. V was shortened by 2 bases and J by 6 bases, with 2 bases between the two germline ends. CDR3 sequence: CASSELEQYF. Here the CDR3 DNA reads TGTGCCAGCAGTGAACTCGAGCAGTACTTC.

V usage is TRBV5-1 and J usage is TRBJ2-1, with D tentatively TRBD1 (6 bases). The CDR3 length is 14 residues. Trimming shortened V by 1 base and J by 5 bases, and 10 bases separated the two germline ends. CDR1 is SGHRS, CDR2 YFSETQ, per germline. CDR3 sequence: CASSLFHRDNEQFF. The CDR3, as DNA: TGCGCCAGCAGCTTGTTCCACAGGGACAATGAGCAGTTCTTC.

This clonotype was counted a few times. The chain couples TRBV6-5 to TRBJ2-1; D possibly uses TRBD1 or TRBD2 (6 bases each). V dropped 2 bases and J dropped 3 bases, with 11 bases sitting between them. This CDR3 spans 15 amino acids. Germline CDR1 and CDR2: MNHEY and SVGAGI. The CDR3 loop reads CASSYTGGHYNEQFF. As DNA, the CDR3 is TGTGCCAGCAGTTACACCGGGGGCCACTACAATGAGCAGTTCTTC.

This CDR3 is CASSTSGLAYNEQFF. The CDR3 nucleotides are TGTGCCAGCAGCACTAGCGGGTTAGCCTACAATGAGCAGTTCTTC. This chain connects TRBV7-9 to TRBJ2-1, with 9 bases aligning to TRBD2. This CDR3 contains 15 residues. Germline values: CDR1 SEHNR, CDR2 FQNEAQ (reference sequence). The V and J ends lost 5 bases and 2 bases, in that order; junction bases with no gene match: 4.

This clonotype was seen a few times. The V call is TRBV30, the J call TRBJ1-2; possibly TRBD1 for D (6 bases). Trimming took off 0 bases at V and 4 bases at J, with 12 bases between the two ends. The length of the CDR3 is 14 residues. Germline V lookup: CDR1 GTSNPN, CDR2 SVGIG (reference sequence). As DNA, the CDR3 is TGTGCCTGGAGTGTTACAGGGACAACCTATGGCTACACCTTC. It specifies CAWSVTGTTYGYTF. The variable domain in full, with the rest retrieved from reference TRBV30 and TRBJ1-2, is SQTIHQWPATLVQPVGSPLSLECTVEGTSNPNLYWYRQAAGRGLQLLFYSVGIGQISSEVPQNLSASRPQDRQFILSSKKLLLSDSGFYLCAWSVTGTTYGYTFGSGTRLTVV.